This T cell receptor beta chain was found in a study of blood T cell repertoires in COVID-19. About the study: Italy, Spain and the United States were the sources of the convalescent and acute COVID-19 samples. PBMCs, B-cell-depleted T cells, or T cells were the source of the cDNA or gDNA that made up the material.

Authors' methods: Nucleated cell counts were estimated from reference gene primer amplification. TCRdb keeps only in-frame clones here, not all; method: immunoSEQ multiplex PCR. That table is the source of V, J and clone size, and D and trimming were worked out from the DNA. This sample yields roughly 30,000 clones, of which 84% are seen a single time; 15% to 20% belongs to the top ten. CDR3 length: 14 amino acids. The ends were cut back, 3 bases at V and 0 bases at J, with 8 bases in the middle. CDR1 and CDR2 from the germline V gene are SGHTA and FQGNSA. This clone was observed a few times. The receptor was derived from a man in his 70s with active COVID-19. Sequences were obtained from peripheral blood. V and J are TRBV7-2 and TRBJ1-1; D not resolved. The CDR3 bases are TGTGCCAGCAGCTTTTATTCCCTGAACACTGAAGCTTTCTTT. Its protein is CASSFYSLNTEAFF.